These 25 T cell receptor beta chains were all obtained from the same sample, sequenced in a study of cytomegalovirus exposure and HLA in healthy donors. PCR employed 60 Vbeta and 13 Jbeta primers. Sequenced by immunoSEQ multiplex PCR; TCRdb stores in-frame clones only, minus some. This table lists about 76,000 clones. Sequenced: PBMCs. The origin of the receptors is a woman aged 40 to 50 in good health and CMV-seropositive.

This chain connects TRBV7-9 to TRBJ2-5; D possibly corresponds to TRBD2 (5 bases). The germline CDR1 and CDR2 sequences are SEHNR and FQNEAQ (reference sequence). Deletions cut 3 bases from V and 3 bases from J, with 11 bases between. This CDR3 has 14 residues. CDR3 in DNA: TGTGCCAGCAGCTTTATCGGAGGCAAAGAGACCCAGTACTTC. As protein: CASSFIGGKETQYF.

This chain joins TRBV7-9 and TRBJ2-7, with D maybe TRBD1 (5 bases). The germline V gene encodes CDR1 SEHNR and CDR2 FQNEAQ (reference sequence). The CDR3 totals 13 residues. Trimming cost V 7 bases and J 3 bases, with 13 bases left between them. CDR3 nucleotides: TGTGCCAGCACCCAGACAGAGAACTACGAGCAGTACTTC. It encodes CASTQTENYEQYF.

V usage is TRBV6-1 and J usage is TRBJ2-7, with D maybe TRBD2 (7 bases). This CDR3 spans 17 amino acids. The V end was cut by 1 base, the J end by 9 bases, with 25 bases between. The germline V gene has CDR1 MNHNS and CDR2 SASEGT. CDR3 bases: TGTGCCAGCAGTGAAGGTCGAAATCGGCGGGGGCCCGTAGTGCAGTACTTC. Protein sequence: CASSEGRNRRGPVVQYF.

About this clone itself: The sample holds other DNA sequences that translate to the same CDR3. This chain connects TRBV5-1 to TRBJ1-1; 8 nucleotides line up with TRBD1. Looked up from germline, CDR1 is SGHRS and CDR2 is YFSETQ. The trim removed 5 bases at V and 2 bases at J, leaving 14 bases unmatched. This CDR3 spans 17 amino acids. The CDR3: CASSTRRQGSGNTEAFF. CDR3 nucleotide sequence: TGCGCCAGCAGTACTCGAAGACAGGGGAGCGGTAACACTGAAGCTTTCTTT.

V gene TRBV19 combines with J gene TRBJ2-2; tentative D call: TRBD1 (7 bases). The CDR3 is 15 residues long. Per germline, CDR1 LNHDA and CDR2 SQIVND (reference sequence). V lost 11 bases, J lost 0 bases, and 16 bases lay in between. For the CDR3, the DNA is TGTGCCGCCAGACCCAGGGGGGCGAACACCGGGGAGCTGTTTTTT. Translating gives CAARPRGANTGELFF.

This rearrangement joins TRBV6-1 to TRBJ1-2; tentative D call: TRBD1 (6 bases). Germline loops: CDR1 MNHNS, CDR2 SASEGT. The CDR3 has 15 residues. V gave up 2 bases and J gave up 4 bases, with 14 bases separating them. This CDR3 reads CASSESRGRGYGYTF. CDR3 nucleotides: TGTGCCAGCAGTGAATCCAGGGGTAGAGGCTATGGCTACACCTTC.

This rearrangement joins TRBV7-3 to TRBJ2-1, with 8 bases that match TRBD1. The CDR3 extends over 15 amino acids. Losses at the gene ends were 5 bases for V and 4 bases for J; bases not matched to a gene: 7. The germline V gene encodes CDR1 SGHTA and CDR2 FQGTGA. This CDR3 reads CASSPRQGRYNEQFF. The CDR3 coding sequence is TGTGCCAGCAGCCCCCGACAGGGGCGGTACAATGAGCAGTTCTTC.

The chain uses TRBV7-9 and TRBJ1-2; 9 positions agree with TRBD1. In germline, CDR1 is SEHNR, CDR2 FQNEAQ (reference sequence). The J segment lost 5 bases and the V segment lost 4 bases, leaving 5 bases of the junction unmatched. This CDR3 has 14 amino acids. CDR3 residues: CASSYGTGQYGYTF. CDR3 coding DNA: TGTGCCAGCAGCTACGGGACAGGGCAGTATGGCTACACCTTC.

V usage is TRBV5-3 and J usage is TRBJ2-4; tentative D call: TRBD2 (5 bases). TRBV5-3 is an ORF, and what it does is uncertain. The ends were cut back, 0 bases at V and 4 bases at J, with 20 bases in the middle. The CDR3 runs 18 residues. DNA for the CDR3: TGTGCCAGAAGCTTGGAAAGCGGCGACTACGAATCAAAAAACATTCAGTACTTC. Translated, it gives CARSLESGDYESKNIQYF.

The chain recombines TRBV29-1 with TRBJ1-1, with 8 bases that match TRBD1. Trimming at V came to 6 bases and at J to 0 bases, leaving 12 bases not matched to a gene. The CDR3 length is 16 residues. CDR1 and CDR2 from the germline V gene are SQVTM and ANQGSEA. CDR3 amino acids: CSVSVTGVGMNTEAFF. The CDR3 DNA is TGCAGCGTCTCGGTGACAGGGGTAGGGATGAACACTGAAGCTTTCTTT.

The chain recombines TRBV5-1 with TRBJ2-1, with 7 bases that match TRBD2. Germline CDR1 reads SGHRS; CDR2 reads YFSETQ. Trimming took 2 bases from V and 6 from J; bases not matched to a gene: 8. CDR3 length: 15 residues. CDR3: CASSLYGGSVNEQFF. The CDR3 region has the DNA TGCGCCAGCAGCTTATACGGCGGGAGCGTCAATGAGCAGTTCTTC. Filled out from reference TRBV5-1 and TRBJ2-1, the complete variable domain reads KAGVTQTPRYLIKTRGQQVTLSCSPISGHRSVSWYQQTPGQGLQFLFEYFSETQRNKGNFPGRFSGRQFSNSRSEMNVSTLELGDSALYLCASSLYGGSVNEQFFGPGTRLTVL.

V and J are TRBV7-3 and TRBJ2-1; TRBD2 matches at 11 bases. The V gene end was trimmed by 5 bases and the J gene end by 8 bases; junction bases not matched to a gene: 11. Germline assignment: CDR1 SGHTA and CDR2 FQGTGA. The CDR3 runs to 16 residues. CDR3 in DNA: TGTGCCAGCAGCCGACCTAGCGGGGGGCCTTCGGATGAGCAGTTCTTC. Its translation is CASSRPSGGPSDEQFF.

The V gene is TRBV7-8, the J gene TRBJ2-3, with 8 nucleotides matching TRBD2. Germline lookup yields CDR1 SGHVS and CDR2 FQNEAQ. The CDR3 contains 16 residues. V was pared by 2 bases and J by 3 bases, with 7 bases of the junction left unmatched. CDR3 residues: CASSLNAQRGTDTQYF. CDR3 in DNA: TGTGCCAGCAGCTTAAACGCCCAGCGGGGGACAGATACGCAGTATTTT.

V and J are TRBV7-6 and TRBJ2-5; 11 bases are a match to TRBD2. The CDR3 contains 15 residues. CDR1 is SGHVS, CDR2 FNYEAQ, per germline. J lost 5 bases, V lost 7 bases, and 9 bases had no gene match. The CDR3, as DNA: TGTGCCAGCATCCTTAGCGGGGGGGCTCAGGAGACCCAGTACTTC. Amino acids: CASILSGGAQETQYF.

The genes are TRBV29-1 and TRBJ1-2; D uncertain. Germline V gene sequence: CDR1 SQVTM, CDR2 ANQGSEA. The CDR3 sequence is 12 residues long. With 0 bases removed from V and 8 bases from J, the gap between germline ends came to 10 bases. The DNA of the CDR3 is TGCAGCGTTGAAGATCTGGGAGGGGGCTACACCTTC. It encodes CSVEDLGGGYTF. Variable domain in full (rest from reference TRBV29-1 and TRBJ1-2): SAVISQKPSRDICQRGTSLTIQCQVDSQVTMMFWYRQQPGQSLTLIATANQGSEATYESGFVIDKFPISRPNLTFSTLTVSNMSPEDSSIYLCSVEDLGGGYTFGSGTRLTVV.

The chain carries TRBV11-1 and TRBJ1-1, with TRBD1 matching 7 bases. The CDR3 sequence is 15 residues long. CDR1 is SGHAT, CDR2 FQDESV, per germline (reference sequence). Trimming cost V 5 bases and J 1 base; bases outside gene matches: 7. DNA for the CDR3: TGTGCCAGCAGCATAATTCAGGGGGGGAACACTGAAGCTTTCTTT. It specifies CASSIIQGGNTEAFF.

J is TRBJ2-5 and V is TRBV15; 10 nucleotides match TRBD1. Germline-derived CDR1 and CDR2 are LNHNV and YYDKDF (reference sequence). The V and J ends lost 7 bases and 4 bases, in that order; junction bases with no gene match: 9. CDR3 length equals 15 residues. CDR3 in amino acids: CATTVNRDRGETQYF. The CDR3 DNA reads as TGTGCCACCACCGTGAACCGGGACAGGGGAGAGACCCAGTACTTC.

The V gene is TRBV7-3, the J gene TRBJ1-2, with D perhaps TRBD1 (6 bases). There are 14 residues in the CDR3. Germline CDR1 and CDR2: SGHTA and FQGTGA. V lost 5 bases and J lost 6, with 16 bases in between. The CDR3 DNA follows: TGTGCCAGCAGCCTCGGGACAATAGGGCATGGCTACACCTTC. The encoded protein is CASSLGTIGHGYTF.

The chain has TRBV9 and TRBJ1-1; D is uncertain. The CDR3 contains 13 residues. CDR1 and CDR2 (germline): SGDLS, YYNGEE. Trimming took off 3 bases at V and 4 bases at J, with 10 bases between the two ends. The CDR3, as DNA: TGTGCCAGCAGCGAGGGAGGGTCCACTGAAGCTTTCTTT. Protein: CASSEGGSTEAFF.

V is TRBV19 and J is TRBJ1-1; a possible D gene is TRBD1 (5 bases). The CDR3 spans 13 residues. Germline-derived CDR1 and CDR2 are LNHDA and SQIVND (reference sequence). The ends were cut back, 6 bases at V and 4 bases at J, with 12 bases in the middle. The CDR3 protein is CASSFPGGTEAFF. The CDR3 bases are TGTGCCAGTAGCTTCCCGGGGGGCACTGAAGCTTTCTTT.

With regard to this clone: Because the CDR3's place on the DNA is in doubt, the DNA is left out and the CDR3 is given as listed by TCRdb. CDR3 in amino acids: CASVALRAGELFF. The J gene is TRBJ2-2, the V gene TRBV6-1; TRBD2 is the table's D call, not checked against the DNA. Germline assignment: CDR1 MNHNS and CDR2 SASEGT. The CDR3 is made up of 13 amino acids, end residues included.

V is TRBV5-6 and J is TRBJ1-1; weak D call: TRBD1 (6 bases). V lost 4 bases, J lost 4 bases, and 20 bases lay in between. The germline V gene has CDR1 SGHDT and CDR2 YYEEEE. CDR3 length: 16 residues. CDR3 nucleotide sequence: TGTGCCAGCAGCCCTCTGGGGGCAGGGGCGAGCACTGAAGCTTTCTTT. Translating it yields CASSPLGAGASTEAFF.

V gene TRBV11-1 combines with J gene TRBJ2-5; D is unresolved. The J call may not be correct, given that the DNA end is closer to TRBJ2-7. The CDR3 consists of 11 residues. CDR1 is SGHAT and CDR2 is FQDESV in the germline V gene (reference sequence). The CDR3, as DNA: TGTGCCAGCAGCTCCCGAAACGAGCAGTACTTC. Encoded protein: CASSSRNEQYF.

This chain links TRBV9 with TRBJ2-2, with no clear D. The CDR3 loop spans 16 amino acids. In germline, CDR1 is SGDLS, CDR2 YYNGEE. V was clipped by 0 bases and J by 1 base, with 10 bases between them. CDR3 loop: CASSVAGPMNTGELFF. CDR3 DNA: TGTGCCAGCAGCGTAGCAGGCCCCATGAACACCGGGGAGCTGTTTTTT.

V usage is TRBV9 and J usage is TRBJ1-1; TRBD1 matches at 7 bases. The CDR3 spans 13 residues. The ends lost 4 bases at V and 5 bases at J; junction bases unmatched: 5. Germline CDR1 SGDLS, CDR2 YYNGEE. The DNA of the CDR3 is TGTGCCAGCAGCACGACAGGGAGGACTGAAGCTTTCTTT. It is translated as CASSTTGRTEAFF.